The subject of this entry is one T cell receptor (beta chain). The data originate from a study of blood T cell repertoires in COVID-19. About the research overall: Material from acute and convalescent COVID-19 was sourced from the United States, Italy and Spain. T cells, B-cell-depleted T cells, or PBMCs provided the cDNA or gDNA that served as material.

Methods used by the authors: Nucleated cell counts were estimated from reference gene primer amplification. Only in-frame clones appear in the TCRdb table, and some are missing; sequencing was by immunoSEQ multiplex PCR. That table furnishes V, J and clone size, whereas the DNA furnished D and trimming. The data hold 130,000 or so clones, with around 86% observed a single time. Germline V gene data show CDR1 as SGHNT and CDR2 as YENEEA. V was pared by 5 bases and J by 6 bases, with 4 bases of the junction left unmatched. CDR3 length: 14 residues. The sequencing input was peripheral blood. This TCR derives from a human donor in a cohort sampled during active COVID-19. This chain joins TRBV11-3 and TRBJ2-2; 9 nucleotides match TRBD2. CDR3 DNA: TGTGCCAGCAGCGCCCGGACTAGCGCCGGGGAGCTGTTTTTT. It translates to CASSARTSAGELFF.